This TCR beta chain is drawn from a study of CD8 T cells in Susac syndrome (dated by TCRdb to 2018 to 2020). Broadly, across the study: The study used repertoire sequencing to test whether antigen drove CD8+ T cell activation and differentiation in Susac syndrome. CD8+ T cell repertoire clonality was compared between 11 to 12 healthy donors, around 14 Susac syndrome patients and around 15 multiple sclerosis patients. Results the study describes overall, beyond this receptor: The TCR sequencing and HLA analysis was acknowledged to have included a relatively small number of individuals.

As to this clonotype: The target of this receptor is not known. No much larger clone exists at a distance of one base, and base qualities are not known.

V loses 6 bases, J loses 6 bases, and the germline ends lie 14 bases apart. The germline V gene yields MRHNA for CDR1 and SNTAGT for CDR2. The CDR3, from cysteine to phenylalanine, totals 14 residues. The retained sequence is limited to the CDR3, 42 bases, with the frame set at the first base. High-throughput TCR beta sequencing profiled peripheral blood CD8+ and CD4+ T cells from healthy donors, Susac syndrome patients and multiple sclerosis patients. Healthy donors were included as age- and sex-matched controls. CD8+ TEMRA cells were enriched by FACS, while bulk CD8+ and CD4+ T cells were purified by magnetic negative isolation. Blood was drawn into EDTA tubes, processed within 24 hours, and PBMCs were isolated by density gradient centrifugation. PBMCs intended for TCR sequencing were cryopreserved in liquid nitrogen and were subsequently thawed in a 37 degrees C water bath. The sorted or isolated CD4+, CD8+ and CD8+ TEMRA cells had a purity of 90% or higher.

RNA was extracted with the RNeasy kit and about 0.45 to 1 ug was reverse transcribed using random hexamers. The immunoSEQ multiplex PCR assay, which covers 54 Vbeta and 13 Jbeta segments, was used to amplify TCR beta CDR3 regions. PCR amplification bias was corrected by using a synthetic template baseline for primer optimization and computational correction. In the authors' own workflow: Reads were annotated to V, D and J genes according to IMGT and were analyzed with immunoSEQ Analyzer, with only productive sequences retained. Clonality was computed as one minus Shannon entropy normalized by log2 of the number of productive unique sequences. For each patient and control, public and private clones were evaluated within the 100 most prevalent clones. Clones were defined as Susac-specific if absent from the healthy and MS cohorts, from 1052 published viral clones and from other ImmuneACCESS disease sequences. TCRdb ran its own pipeline on the public reads, namely fastp trimming at Q25 and MiXCR clone calling, and kept in-frame beta chains. One record per CDR3 amino acid sequence lists the most common genes and DNA. It is TCRdb's table, rather than the study itself, that gives the V and J calls and clone size. The sample table lists 45,000 or so distinct CDR3 sequences, 93% of them with a count of one. The ten top clones hold roughly 0.52% of the sample.

What was sequenced was CD8+ T cells from PBMCs. The clonotype originates from a human donor in good health. The sequence joins TRBV6-4 to TRBJ2-2, and TRBD1 may be the D gene, going by 6 matching bases. The DNA reads TGTGCCAGCAGAAATACAGGGTCGCCCGGGGAGCTGTTTTTT. The resulting protein is CASRNTGSPGELFF.